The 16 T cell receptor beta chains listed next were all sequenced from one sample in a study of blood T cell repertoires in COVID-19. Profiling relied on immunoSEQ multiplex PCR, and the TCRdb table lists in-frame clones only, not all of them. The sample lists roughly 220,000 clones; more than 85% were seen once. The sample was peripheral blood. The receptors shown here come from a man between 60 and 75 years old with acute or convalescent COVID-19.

This CDR3 reads CASSEHLGRGLGDTEAFF. CDR3 sequence (DNA): TGTGCCAGCAGTGAACATCTTGGCAGGGGGCTAGGGGACACTGAAGCTTTCTTT. V is TRBV2 and J is TRBJ1-1; 8 bases fit TRBD1. The CDR3 extends over 18 amino acids. Trimming took 2 bases from V and 3 from J; bases not matched to a gene: 14. Per germline, CDR1 SNHLY and CDR2 FYNNEI.

Here the CDR3 DNA reads TGCGCCAGCATTGGGGGGGCGTACGAGCAGTACTTC. It specifies CASIGGAYEQYF. The V and J genes are TRBV10-2 and TRBJ2-7; TRBD2 is a possible D gene (7 bases). V was cut by 7 bases and J by 4 bases, with 11 bases left in between. The CDR3 covers 12 residues. CDR1 and CDR2 (germline): WSHSY, SAAADI.

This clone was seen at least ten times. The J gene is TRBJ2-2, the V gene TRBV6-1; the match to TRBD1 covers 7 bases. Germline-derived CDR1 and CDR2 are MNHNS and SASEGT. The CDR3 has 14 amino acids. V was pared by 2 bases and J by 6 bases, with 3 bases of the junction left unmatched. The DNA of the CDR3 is TGTGCCAGCAGTGAAAGACAGGGCTCCGGGGAGCTGTTTTTT. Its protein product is CASSERQGSGELFF.

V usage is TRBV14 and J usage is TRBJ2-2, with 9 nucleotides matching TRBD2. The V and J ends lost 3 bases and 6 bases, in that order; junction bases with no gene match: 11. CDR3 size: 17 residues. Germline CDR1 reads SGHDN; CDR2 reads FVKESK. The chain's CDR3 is CASSQARGGRFAGELFF. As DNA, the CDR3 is TGTGCCAGCAGCCAGGCGCGGGGGGGCCGTTTCGCCGGGGAGCTGTTTTTT. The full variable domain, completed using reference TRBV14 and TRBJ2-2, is EAGVTQFPSHSVIEKGQTVTLRCDPISGHDNLYWYRRVMGKEIKFLLHFVKESKQDESGMPNNRFLAERTGGTYSTLKVQPAELEDSGVYFCASSQARGGRFAGELFFGEGSRLTVL.

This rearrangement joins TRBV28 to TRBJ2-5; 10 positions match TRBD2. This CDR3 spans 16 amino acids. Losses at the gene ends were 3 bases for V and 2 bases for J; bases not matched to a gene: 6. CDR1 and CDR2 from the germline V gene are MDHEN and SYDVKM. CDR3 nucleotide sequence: TGTGCCAGCAGTTTCTCTAGCGGGGGAGGTCAAGAGACCCAGTACTTC. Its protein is CASSFSSGGGQETQYF.

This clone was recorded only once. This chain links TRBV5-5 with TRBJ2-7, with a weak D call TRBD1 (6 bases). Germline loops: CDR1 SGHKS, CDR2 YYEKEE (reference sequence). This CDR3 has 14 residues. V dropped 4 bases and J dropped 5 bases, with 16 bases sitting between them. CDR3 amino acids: CASSATGTYHEQYF. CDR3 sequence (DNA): TGTGCCAGCAGCGCGACCGGGACATACCACGAGCAGTACTTC.

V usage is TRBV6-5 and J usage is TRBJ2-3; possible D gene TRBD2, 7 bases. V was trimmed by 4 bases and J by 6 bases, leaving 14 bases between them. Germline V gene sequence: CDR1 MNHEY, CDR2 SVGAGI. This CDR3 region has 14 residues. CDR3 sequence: CASSLPGGMDTQYF. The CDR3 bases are TGTGCCAGCAGTTTGCCGGGGGGCATGGATACGCAGTATTTT.

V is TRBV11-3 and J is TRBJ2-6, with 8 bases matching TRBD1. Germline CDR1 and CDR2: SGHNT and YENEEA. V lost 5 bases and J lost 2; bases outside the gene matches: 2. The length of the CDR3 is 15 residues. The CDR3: CASSPRGPGANVLTF. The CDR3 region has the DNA TGTGCCAGCAGCCCCAGGGGGCCTGGGGCCAACGTCCTGACTTTC.

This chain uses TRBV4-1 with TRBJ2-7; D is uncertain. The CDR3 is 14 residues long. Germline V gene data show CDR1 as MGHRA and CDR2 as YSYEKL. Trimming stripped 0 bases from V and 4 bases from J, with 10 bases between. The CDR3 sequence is CASSQDFRGYEQYF. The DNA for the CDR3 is TGCGCCAGCAGCCAAGATTTTCGAGGTTACGAGCAGTACTTC.

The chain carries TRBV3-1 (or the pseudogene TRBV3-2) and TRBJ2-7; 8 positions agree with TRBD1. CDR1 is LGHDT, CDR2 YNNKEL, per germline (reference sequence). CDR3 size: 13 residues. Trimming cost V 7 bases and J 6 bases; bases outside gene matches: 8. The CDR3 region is CASTPTGVGEQYF. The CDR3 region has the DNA TGTGCCAGCACCCCGACAGGGGTAGGCGAGCAGTACTTC.

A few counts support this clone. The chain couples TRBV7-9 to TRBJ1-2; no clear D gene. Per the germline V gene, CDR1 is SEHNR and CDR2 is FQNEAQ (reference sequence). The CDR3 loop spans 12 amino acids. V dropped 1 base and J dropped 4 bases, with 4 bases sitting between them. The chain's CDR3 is CASSLGPYGYTF. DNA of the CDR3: TGTGCCAGCAGCTTAGGGCCCTATGGCTACACCTTC. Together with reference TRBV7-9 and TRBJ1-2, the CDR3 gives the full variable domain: DTGVSQNPRHKITKRGQNVTFRCDPISEHNRLYWYRQTLGQGPEFLTYFQNEAQLEKSRLLSDRFSAERPKGSFSTLEIQRTEQGDSAMYLCASSLGPYGYTFGSGTRLTVV.

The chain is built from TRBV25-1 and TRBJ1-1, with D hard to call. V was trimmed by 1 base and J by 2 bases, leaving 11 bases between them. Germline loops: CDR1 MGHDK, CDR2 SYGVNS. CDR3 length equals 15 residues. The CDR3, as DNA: TGTGCCAGCAGTGAATTGAGAGCTTCTAACACTGAAGCTTTCTTT. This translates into CASSELRASNTEAFF.

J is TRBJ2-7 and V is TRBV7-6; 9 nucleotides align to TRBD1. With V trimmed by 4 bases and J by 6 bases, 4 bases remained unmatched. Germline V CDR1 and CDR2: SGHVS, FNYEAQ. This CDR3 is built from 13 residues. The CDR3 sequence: CASSSRDRVEQYF. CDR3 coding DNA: TGTGCCAGCAGCTCCCGGGACAGGGTCGAGCAGTACTTC.

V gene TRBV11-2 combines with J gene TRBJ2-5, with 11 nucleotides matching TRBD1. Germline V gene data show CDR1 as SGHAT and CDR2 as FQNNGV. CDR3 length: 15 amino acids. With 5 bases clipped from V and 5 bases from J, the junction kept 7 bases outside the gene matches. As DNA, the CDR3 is TGTGCCAGCAGCCCTAGTGGGGACAGGGGGGAGACCCAGTACTTC. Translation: CASSPSGDRGETQYF.

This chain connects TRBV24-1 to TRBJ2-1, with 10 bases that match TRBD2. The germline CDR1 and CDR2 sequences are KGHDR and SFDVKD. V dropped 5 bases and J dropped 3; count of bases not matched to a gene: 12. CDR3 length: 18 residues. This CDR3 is CATSGVAGGPGGYNEQFF. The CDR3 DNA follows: TGTGCCACCAGTGGGGTAGCGGGGGGCCCCGGGGGCTACAATGAGCAGTTCTTC.

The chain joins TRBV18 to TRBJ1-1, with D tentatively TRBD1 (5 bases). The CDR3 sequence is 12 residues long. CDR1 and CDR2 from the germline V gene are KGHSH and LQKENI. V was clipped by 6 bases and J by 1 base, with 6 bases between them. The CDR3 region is CASSTANTEAFF. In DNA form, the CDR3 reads TGTGCCAGCTCGACAGCGAACACTGAAGCTTTCTTT. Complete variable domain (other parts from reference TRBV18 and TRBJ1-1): NAGVMQNPRHLVRRRGQEARLRCSPMKGHSHVYWYRQLPEEGLKFMVYLQKENIIDESGMPKERFSAEFPKEGPSILRIQQVVRGDSAAYFCASSTANTEAFFGQGTRLTVV.